The entry that follows covers one TCR beta chain sequence. The antigen is undetermined. Method: immunoSEQ multiplex PCR; TCRdb's copy keeps in-frame clones and lacks some. The sample contains tens of thousands of clones, around 94% of which appear only once. These data belong to a study of OX40 agonist ivuxolimab in advanced cancers. Study-level background: The eligibility criteria allowed prior anti-PD-1, anti-PD-L1 or anti-CTLA-4 therapy, and roughly 39% had some.

General observations from the study: The study did not work out the antigen specificity of the expanded peripheral T cells.

The sample here was CD4+ or CD8+ T cells sorted from blood, taken in a trial of the OX40 agonist ivuxolimab. The origin of this receptor is an adult with an advanced solid tumor such as melanoma, head and neck, liver or kidney cancer.

In DNA, the CDR3 is TGTGCCAGCAGCTTGCGAACCGATTCCCAGAACACTGAAGCTTTCTTT. Translated: CASSLRTDSQNTEAFF. This chain joins TRBV5-6 and TRBJ1-1, with D unresolved. The CDR3 has 16 residues. From germline, CDR1 is SGHDT and CDR2 YYEEEE. Trimming took off 1 base at V and 1 base at J, with 14 bases between the two ends.